The 21 T cell receptor beta chains below were found in one sample sequenced in a study of lymphopenia after photon versus proton radiotherapy. The method was immunoSEQ multiplex PCR; TCRdb's version includes in-frame clones alone and lacks a portion of them. The data contain 75,000 to 90,000 clones, 65% to 85% of them singletons. The sequences come from peripheral blood, collected from a patient treated with proton-based radiotherapy. The receptor source for this set is a man aged 60 to 75 with pancreatic cancer.

This rearrangement joins TRBV19 to TRBJ1-1, with a tentative D call TRBD1 (6 bases). The germline V and J ends were trimmed by 5 bases and 4 bases, with 17 bases remaining between them. The germline V gene encodes CDR1 LNHDA and CDR2 SQIVND (reference sequence). The CDR3 runs to 15 residues. The CDR3 DNA reads as TGTGCCAGTAGTCCGAGGACAGCCGAGGGCACTGAAGCTTTCTTT. Translated: CASSPRTAEGTEAFF.

This chain joins TRBV6-5 and TRBJ2-1, with D hard to call. The CDR3 length is 16 residues. With 4 bases removed from V and 3 bases from J, the gap between germline ends came to 16 bases. Germline CDR1 is MNHEY and CDR2 is SVGAGI. DNA for the CDR3: TGTGCCAGCAGTTCCAAGACCCATTCTAGCTACAATGAGCAGTTCTTC. Translated, it gives CASSSKTHSSYNEQFF.

In nucleotides, the CDR3 is TGCAGCGCAGGGACTAGCGGAAATGAGCAGTTCTTC. It is translated as CSAGTSGNEQFF. This sequence joins TRBV29-1 and TRBJ2-1, with TRBD2 identical over 11 bases. The germline V gene encodes CDR1 SQVTM and CDR2 ANQGSEA. V shed 7 bases, J shed 7 bases, and the junction held 3 bases outside the gene matches. This CDR3 contains 12 residues.

The rearrangement uses TRBV28 and TRBJ2-1, with unresolved D. V was clipped by 1 base and J by 12 bases, with 16 bases between them. CDR1 and CDR2 (germline): MDHEN, SYDVKM. CDR3 length equals 14 residues. For the CDR3, the DNA is TGTGCCAGCAGTTTATCGGGCGGAGATCAAGGGCAGTTCTTC. Translating it yields CASSLSGGDQGQFF.

The gene calls are TRBV5-6 and TRBJ1-3; possibly TRBD1 for D (5 bases). Trimming took off 4 bases at V and 4 bases at J, with 12 bases between the two ends. Looked up from germline, CDR1 is SGHDT and CDR2 is YYEEEE. The CDR3 sequence is 14 residues long. This CDR3 is CASSAGRYGNTIYF. In DNA form, the CDR3 reads TGTGCCAGCAGCGCGGGGCGATACGGAAACACCATATATTTT.

This CDR3 reads CASRGQIYGYTF. For the CDR3, the DNA is TGTGCCAGTCGCGGGCAAATCTATGGCTACACCTTC. The V and J genes are TRBV28 and TRBJ1-2; no reliable D call. CDR3 length: 12 amino acids. Looked up from germline, CDR1 is MDHEN and CDR2 is SYDVKM. V was pared by 9 bases and J by 4 bases, with 12 bases between.

The rearrangement joins TRBV15 to TRBJ2-7; D gene unclear. The CDR3 is 14 residues long. The V end lost 2 bases, the J end lost 1 base, and 9 bases lay between the germline ends. CDR1 LNHNV and CDR2 YYDKDF come from the germline V gene (reference sequence). The CDR3 DNA sequence: TGTGCCACCAGCAGAACCCTAGGATCCTACGAGCAGTACTTC. It translates to CATSRTLGSYEQYF. The variable domain in full, completed from reference TRBV15 and TRBJ2-7, reads DAMVIQNPRYQVTQFGKPVTLSCSQTLNHNVMYWYQQKSSQAPKLLFHYYDKDFNNEADTPDNFQSRRPNTSFCFLDIRSPGLGDTAMYLCATSRTLGSYEQYFGPGTRLTVT.

This clone was seen just once. The chain links TRBV7-9 to TRBJ2-5; 7 nucleotides match TRBD1. The CDR3 length is 16 residues. The germline V gene encodes CDR1 SEHNR and CDR2 FQNEAQ (reference sequence). V was clipped by 6 bases and J by 3 bases; unmatched bases: 13. The CDR3, as DNA: TGTGCCAGCAGTATCTACACAGGGGTAATAAAAGAGACCCAGTACTTC. It is translated as CASSIYTGVIKETQYF.

The V gene is TRBV28, the J gene TRBJ1-1, with 7 bases fitting TRBD1. The CDR3 extends over 14 amino acids. The junction had 6 bases not matched to a gene; V was cut back by 2 bases and J by 6 bases. Germline V gene data show CDR1 as MDHEN and CDR2 as SYDVKM. CDR3 coding DNA: TGTGCCAGCAGTTTAACGCAGGGGGTAGCTGAAGCTTTCTTT. As protein: CASSLTQGVAEAFF.

This clone was counted only a few times. The rearrangement uses TRBV4-1 and TRBJ2-2; D might be TRBD2 (5 bases). The CDR3 is 18 amino acids. Trimming shortened V by 3 bases and J by 0 bases, and 17 bases separated the two germline ends. CDR1 and CDR2 (germline): MGHRA, YSYEKL. CDR3 loop: CASSQRAPAGSNTGELFF. DNA of the CDR3: TGCGCCAGCAGCCAGCGGGCCCCGGCAGGATCGAACACCGGGGAGCTGTTTTTT.

The V gene is TRBV6-6, the J gene TRBJ2-7; D gene uncertain. V was shortened by 6 bases and J by 2 bases, with 17 bases between the two germline ends. Germline CDR1 and CDR2: MNHNY and SVGAGI (reference sequence). The CDR3 totals 15 residues. CDR3 DNA sequence: TGTGCCAGCAGACTCGATTCACTTATCACCTACGAGCAGTACTTC. Protein: CASRLDSLITYEQYF.

The CDR3, as DNA: TGCAGCGTTAAAGGGAATGCGGGCACCGGGGAGCTGTTTTTT. Protein: CSVKGNAGTGELFF. The V and J genes are TRBV29-1 and TRBJ2-2; D perhaps matches TRBD2 (5 bases). Germline values: CDR1 SQVTM, CDR2 ANQGSEA. Between the trimmed V and J ends, which lost 5 bases and 4 bases, there was a span of 14 bases. The CDR3 has 14 amino acids.

V usage is TRBV15 and J usage is TRBJ2-1; D is perhaps TRBD1 (6 bases). Trimming cost V 0 bases and J 0 bases, with 12 bases left between them. CDR1 LNHNV and CDR2 YYDKDF come from the germline V gene (reference sequence). CDR3 length equals 17 residues. This CDR3 is CATSRDEVTGSYNEQFF. The CDR3, as DNA: TGTGCCACCAGCAGAGATGAGGTGACAGGCTCCTACAATGAGCAGTTCTTC.

This clone was seen a handful of times. The V and J genes are TRBV28 and TRBJ1-2; D is ambiguous. Germline loops: CDR1 MDHEN, CDR2 SYDVKM. V shed 6 bases and J shed 0 bases, with 14 bases lying between them. CDR3 length: 15 amino acids. The CDR3 nucleotides are TGTGCCAGCAGCCCCTATCTGACCTCTAACTATGGCTACACCTTC. Protein: CASSPYLTSNYGYTF.

V is TRBV11-2 and J is TRBJ2-1; TRBD2 matches at 7 bases. V shed 4 bases and J 4 bases; nucleotides not matched to a gene: 10. Germline V gives CDR1 SGHAT, CDR2 FQNNGV. The CDR3 is 16 amino acids. The CDR3 coding sequence is TGTGCCAGCAGCTCCCGGGGGGAGACGGGGTACAATGAGCAGTTCTTC. Its protein is CASSSRGETGYNEQFF.

This chain links TRBV13 with TRBJ1-1; D gene uncertain. Germline V gives CDR1 PRHDT, CDR2 FYEKMQ (reference sequence). The CDR3 consists of 13 residues. The V end lost 1 base, the J end lost 6 bases, and 9 bases lay between the germline ends. The CDR3 here is CASSLAGKPEAFF. CDR3 in DNA: TGTGCCAGCAGCTTAGCGGGAAAACCTGAAGCTTTCTTT.

The genes are TRBV4-3 and TRBJ2-1, with 14 bases identical to TRBD2. CDR3 size: 18 residues. After removal of 4 bases from V and 4 bases from J, the junction contained 9 bases not matched to a gene. Germline V gives CDR1 LGHNA, CDR2 YSLEER. For the CDR3, the DNA is TGCGCCAGCAGCCCGCAGACTAGCGGGAGGGCCATTTACAATGAGCAGTTCTTC. This translates into CASSPQTSGRAIYNEQFF.

This sequence joins TRBV10-1 and TRBJ2-7, with D possibly being TRBD1 (5 bases). Germline-derived CDR1 and CDR2 are WNHNN and SYGVQD (reference sequence). The CDR3 consists of 14 residues. V dropped 6 bases and J dropped 7 bases, with 19 bases sitting between them. CDR3 nucleotide sequence: TGCGCCAGCAGCGGCCAGGGCTCGGCGAGGGAGCAGTACTTC. This encodes CASSGQGSAREQYF.

V is TRBV5-1 and J is TRBJ2-7; TRBD1 aligns across 8 bases. Germline loops: CDR1 SGHRS, CDR2 YFSETQ. This CDR3 spans 15 amino acids. Trimming at V came to 6 bases and at J to 0 bases, leaving 8 bases not matched to a gene. The CDR3 bases are TGCGCCAGCACGGCTGGACAGGGATACTCCTACGAGCAGTACTTC. This translates into CASTAGQGYSYEQYF.

The chain carries TRBV18 and TRBJ2-7, with 8 bases matching TRBD1. Trimming took 6 bases from V and 4 from J; bases not matched to a gene: 5. Germline CDR1 is KGHSH and CDR2 is LQKENI. The CDR3 runs 13 residues. The CDR3 nucleotides read TGTGCCAGCTCTAGGGACAGGAGTTACGAGCAGTACTTC. It codes for CASSRDRSYEQYF.

For this clone: The junction does not match germline at one end; this may be a read error. V is TRBV29-1 and J is TRBJ1-2; no clear D. From germline, CDR1 is SQVTM and CDR2 ANQGSEA. The CDR3 length is 12 residues. The CDR3 loop reads CSVEDSNYGYTF. CDR3 nucleotides: TGCAGCGTCGAAGATTCGAACTATGGCTACACCTTC.